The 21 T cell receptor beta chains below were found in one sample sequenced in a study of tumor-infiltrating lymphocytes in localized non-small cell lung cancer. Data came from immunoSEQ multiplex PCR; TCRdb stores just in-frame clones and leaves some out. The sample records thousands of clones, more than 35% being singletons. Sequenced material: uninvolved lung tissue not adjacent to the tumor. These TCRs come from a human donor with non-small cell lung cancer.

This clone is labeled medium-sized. CDR3 in DNA: TGTGCCAGCAGCTTATCCGGCACTGAAGCTTTCTTT. Translating gives CASSLSGTEAFF. The chain uses TRBV7-8 and TRBJ1-1; D gene ambiguous. Germline lookup yields CDR1 SGHVS and CDR2 FQNEAQ. The CDR3 covers 12 residues. Trimming left V 2 bases short and J 4 bases short, with 5 bases between.

CDR3 in amino acids: CSVVGAGGYTF. CDR3 in DNA: TGCAGCGTTGTGGGGGCAGGAGGCTACACCTTC. The chain has TRBV29-1 and TRBJ1-2; D is perhaps TRBD1 (6 bases). The V end lost 4 bases, the J end lost 8 bases, and 11 bases lay between the germline ends. CDR1 is SQVTM and CDR2 is ANQGSEA in the germline V gene. This CDR3 spans 11 amino acids.

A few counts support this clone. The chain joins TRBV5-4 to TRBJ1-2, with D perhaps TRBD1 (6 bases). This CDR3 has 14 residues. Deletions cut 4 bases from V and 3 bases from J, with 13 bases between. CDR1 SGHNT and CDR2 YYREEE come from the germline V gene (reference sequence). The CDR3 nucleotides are TGTGCCAGCAGCGCCTTACAGGGTTACTATGGCTACACCTTC. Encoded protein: CASSALQGYYGYTF. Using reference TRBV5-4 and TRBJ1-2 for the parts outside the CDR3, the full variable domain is ETGVTQSPTHLIKTRGQQVTLRCSSQSGHNTVSWYQQALGQGPQFIFQYYREEENGRGNFPPRFSGLQFPNYSSELNVNALELDDSALYLCASSALQGYYGYTFGSGTRLTVV.

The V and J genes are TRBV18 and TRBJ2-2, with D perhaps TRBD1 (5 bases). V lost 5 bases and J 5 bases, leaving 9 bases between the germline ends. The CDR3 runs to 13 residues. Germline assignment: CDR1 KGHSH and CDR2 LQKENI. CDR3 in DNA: TGTGCCAGCTCAGTCCAGGGTACCGGGGAGCTGTTTTTT. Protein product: CASSVQGTGELFF.

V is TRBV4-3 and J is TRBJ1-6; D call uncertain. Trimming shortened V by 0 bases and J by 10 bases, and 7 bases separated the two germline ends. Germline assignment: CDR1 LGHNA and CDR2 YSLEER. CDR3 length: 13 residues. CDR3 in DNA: TGCGCCAGCAGCCAAGAAGAAGGATCACCCCTCCACTTT. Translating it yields CASSQEEGSPLHF.

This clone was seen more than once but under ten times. The DNA of the CDR3 is TGTGCCAGCGGGAGGGGAGATACGCAGTATTTT. Translating gives CASGRGDTQYF. The J gene is TRBJ2-3, the V gene TRBV6-5; 7 nucleotides match TRBD2. The ends lost 8 bases at V and 5 bases at J; junction bases unmatched: 1. This CDR3 is built from 11 residues. Germline-derived CDR1 and CDR2 are MNHEY and SVGAGI.

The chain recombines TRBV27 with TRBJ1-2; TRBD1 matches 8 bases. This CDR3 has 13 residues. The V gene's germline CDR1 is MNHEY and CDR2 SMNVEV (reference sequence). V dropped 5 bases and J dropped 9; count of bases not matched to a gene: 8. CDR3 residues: CASSTGGRYSYTF. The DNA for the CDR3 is TGTGCCAGCAGTACAGGGGGGCGTTATAGCTACACCTTC.

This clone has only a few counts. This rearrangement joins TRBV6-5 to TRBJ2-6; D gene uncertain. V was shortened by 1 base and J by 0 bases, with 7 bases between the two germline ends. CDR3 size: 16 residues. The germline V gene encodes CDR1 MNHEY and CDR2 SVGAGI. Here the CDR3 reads CASSYFARSGANVLTF. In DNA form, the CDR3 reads TGTGCCAGCAGTTACTTTGCGCGCTCTGGGGCCAACGTCCTGACTTTC.

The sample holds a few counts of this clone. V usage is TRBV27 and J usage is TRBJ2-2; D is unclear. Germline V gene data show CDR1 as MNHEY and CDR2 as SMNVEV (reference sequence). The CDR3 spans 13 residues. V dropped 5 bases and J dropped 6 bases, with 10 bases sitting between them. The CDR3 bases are TGTGCCAGCAGTCCTCTTGGCGCCGGGGAGCTGTTTTTT. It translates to CASSPLGAGELFF.

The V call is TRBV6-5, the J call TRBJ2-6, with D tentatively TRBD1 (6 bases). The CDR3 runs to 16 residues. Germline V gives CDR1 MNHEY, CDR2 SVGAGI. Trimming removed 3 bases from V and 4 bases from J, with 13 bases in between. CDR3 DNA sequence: TGTGCCAGCAGTTATCAGGGGCGGACCGGGGCCAACGTCCTGACTTTC. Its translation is CASSYQGRTGANVLTF.

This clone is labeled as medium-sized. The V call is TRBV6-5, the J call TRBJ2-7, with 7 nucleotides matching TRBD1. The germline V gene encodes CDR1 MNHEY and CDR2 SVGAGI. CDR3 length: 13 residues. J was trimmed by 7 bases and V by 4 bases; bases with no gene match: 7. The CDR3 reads CASSFGQDVEQYV. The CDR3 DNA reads TGTGCCAGCAGTTTTGGACAGGACGTGGAGCAGTACGTC.

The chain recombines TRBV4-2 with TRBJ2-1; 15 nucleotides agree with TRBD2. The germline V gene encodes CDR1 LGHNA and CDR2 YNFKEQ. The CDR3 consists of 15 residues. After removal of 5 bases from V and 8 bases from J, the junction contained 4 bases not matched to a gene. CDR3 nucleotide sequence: TGTGCCAGCAGCTACGGGACTAGCGGGGGGTATGAGCAGTTCTTC. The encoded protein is CASSYGTSGGYEQFF.

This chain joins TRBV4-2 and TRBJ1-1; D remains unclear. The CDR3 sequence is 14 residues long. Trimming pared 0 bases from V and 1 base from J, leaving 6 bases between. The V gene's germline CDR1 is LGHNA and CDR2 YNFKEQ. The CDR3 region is CASSQEGGNTEAFF. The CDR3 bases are TGTGCCAGCAGCCAAGAGGGCGGGAACACTGAAGCTTTCTTT.

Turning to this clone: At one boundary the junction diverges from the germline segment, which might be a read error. The CDR3 bases are TGTGCCACCAGTGTGGATTGGGCTAGCGAGCAGTACTTC. This codes for CATSVDWASEQYF. The rearrangement uses TRBV27 and TRBJ2-7; D ambiguous. The CDR3 contains 13 residues. Germline CDR1 is MNHEY and CDR2 is SMNVEV (reference sequence).

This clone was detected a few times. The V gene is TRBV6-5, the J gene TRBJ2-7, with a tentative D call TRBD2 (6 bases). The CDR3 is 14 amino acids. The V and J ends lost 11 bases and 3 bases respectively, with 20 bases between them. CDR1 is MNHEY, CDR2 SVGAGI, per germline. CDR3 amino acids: CASRAGPRDYEQYF. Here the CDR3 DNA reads TGTGCCTCTAGAGCCGGGCCGCGGGACTACGAGCAGTACTTC.

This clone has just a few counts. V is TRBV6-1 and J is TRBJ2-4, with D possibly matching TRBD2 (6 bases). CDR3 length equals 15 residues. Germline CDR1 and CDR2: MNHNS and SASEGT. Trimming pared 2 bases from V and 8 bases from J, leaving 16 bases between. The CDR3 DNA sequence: TGTGCCAGCAGTGAAAAATCTAGCGCGCGCGACATTCAGTACTTC. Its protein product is CASSEKSSARDIQYF.

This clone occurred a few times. Written as DNA, the CDR3 is TGTGCCAGTAGTCTCCTCCGGGGGCTCAATCAGCCCCAGCATTTT. Residues: CASSLLRGLNQPQHF. The chain uses TRBV19 and TRBJ1-5; D might be TRBD1 (6 bases). The CDR3 is made up of 15 amino acids. Germline V gene lookup returns CDR1 LNHDA and CDR2 SQIVND (reference sequence). Trimming removed 5 bases at V and 3 bases at J, with 14 bases between.

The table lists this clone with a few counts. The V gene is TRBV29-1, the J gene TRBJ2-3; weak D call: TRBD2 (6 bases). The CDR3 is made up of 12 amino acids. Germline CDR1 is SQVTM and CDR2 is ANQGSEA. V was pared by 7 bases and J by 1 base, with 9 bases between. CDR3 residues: CSAGGGTDTQYF. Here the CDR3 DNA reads TGCAGCGCCGGAGGGGGCACAGATACGCAGTATTTT.

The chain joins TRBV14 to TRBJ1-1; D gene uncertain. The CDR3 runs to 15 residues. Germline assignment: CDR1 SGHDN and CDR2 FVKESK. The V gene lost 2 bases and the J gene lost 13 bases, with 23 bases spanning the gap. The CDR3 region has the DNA TGTGCCAGCAGCCAACAAGCCGGCCCCGCCTCGAGCGATTTCTTT. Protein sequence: CASSQQAGPASSDFF.

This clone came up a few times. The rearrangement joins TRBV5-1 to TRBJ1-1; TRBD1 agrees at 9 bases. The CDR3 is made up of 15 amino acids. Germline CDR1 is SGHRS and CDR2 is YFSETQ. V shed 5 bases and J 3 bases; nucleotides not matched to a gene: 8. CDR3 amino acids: CASRVGGTGHTEAFF. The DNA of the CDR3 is TGCGCCAGCAGAGTAGGTGGGACAGGGCACACTGAAGCTTTCTTT.

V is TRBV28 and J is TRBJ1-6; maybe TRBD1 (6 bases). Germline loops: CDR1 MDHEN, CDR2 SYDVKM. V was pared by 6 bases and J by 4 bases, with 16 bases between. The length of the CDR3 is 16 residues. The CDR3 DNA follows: TGTGCCAGCAGACTTGGACAGACCCGTTATAATTCACCCCTCCACTTT. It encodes CASRLGQTRYNSPLHF.